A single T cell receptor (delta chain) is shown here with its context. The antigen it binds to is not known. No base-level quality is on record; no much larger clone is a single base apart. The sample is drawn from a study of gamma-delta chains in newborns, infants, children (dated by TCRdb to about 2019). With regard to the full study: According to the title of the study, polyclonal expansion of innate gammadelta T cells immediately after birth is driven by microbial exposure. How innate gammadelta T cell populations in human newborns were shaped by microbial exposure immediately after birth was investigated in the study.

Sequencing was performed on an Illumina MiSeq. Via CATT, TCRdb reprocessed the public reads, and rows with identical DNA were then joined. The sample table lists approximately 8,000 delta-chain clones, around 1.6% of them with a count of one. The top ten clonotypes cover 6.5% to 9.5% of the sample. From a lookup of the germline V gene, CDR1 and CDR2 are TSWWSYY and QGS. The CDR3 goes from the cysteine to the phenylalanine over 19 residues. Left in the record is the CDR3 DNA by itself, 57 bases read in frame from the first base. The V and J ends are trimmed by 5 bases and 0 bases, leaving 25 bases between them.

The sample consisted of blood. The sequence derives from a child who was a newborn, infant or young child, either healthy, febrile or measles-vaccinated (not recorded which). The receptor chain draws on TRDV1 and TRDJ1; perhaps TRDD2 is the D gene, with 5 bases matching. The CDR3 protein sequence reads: CALGPTDRPFLKYTDKLIF. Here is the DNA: TGTGCTCTTGGGCCAACTGACCGCCCGTTCCTGAAGTACACCGATAAACTCATCTTT.